This T cell receptor (beta chain) was sequenced for a study of CD8 T cells in Susac syndrome. Germline CDR1 is LGHDT and CDR2 is YNNKEL (reference sequence). V was pared by 1 base and J by 5 bases, with 9 bases of the junction left unmatched. This CDR3 contains 16 residues. Sequencing targeted TCR beta in T cells from blood (CD8+ and CD4+). The RNA, about 0.5 to 1 ug, was put through reverse transcription using random hexamers. immunoSEQ multiplex PCR amplified TCR beta CDR3 across 54 Vbeta, 13 Jbeta. One entry per CDR3 protein, called by TCRdb with MiXCR from the immunoSEQ multiplex PCR reads. The sample lists a few hundred thousand distinct CDR3 sequences, 65% to 90% occurring once.

Sequences were obtained from CD8+ T cells from PBMCs. The V and J genes are TRBV3-1 and TRBJ1-2; 8 nucleotides match TRBD1. The sequence was obtained from a human donor with multiple sclerosis. CDR3 in DNA: TGTGCCAGCAGCCAAGTCCGGACAGGGAGGAGATATGGCTACACCTTC. The encoded protein is CASSQVRTGRRYGYTF. The variable domain in full, with the rest retrieved from reference TRBV3-1 and TRBJ1-2, is DTAVSQTPKYLVTQMGNDKSIKCEQNLGHDTMYWYKQDSKKFLKIMFSYNNKELIINETVPNRFSPKSPDKAHLNLHINSLELGDSAVYFCASSQVRTGRRYGYTFGSGTRLTVV.